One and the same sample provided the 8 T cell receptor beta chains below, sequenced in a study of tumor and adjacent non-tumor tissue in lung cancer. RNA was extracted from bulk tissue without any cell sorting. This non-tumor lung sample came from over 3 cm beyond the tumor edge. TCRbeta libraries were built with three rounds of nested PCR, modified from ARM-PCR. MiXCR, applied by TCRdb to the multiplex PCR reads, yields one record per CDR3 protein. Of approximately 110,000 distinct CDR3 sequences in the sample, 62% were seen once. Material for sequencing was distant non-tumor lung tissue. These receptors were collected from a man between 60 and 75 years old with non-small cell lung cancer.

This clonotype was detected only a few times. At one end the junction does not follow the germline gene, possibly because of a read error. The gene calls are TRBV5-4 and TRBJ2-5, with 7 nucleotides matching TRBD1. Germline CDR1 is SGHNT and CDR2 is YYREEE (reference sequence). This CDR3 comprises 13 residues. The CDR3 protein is CARSQGQQETQYF. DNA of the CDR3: TGTGCCAGGAGTCAGGGACAGCAAGAGACCCAATACTTC.

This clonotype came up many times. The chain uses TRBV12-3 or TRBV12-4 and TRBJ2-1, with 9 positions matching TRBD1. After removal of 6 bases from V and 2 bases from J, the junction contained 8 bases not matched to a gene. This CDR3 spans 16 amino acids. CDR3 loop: CASSLSRDRAYNEQFF. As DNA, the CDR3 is TGTGCCAGCAGCCTCTCCCGGGACAGGGCCTACAATGAGCAGTTCTTC.

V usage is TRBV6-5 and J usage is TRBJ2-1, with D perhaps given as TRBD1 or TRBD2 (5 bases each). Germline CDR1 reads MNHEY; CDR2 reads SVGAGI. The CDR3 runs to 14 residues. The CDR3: CISSYSGPASGQFF. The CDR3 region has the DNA TGTATCAGCAGTTACTCGGGACCGGCTTCTGGGCAGTTCTTC.

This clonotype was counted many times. The CDR3 DNA reads TGTGCCAGCAGCGCGGGACTAGCGGACTCTCGGTTCTTC. Amino acid sequence: CASSAGLADSRFF. V gene TRBV7-8 combines with J gene TRBJ2-1, with 11 bases aligning to TRBD2. Germline CDR1 reads SGHVS; CDR2 reads FQNEAQ. Trimming at V came to 5 bases and at J to 15 bases, leaving 9 bases not matched to a gene. This CDR3 spans 13 amino acids. The full variable domain, with the rest looked up from reference TRBV7-8 and TRBJ2-1, is GAGVSQSPRYKVAKRGQDVALRCDPISGHVSLFWYQQALGQGPEFLTYFQNEAQLDKSGLPSDRFFAERPEGSVSTLKIQRTQQEDSAVYLCASSAGLADSRFFGPGTRLTVL.

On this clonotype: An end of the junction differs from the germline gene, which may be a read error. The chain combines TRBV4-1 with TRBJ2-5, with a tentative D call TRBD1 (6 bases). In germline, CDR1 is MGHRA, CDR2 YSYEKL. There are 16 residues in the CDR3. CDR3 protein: CASSRNPGHLQETQYF. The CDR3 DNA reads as TGCGCCAGCAGCCGAAACCCGGGACACCTCCAAGAGACCCAGTATTTC.

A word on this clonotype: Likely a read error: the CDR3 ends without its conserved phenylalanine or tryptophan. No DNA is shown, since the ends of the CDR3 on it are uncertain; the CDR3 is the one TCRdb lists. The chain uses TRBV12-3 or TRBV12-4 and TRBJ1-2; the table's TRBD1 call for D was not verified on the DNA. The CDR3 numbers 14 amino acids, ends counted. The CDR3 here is CASTPARGKGGCTS.

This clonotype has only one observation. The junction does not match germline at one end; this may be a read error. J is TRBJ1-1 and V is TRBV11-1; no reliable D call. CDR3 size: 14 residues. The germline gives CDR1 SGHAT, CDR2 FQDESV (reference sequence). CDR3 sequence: CANSLSAGETEAFF. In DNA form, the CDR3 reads TGTGCCAACAGCCTATCGGCGGGTGAGACTGAAGCTTTCTTT.

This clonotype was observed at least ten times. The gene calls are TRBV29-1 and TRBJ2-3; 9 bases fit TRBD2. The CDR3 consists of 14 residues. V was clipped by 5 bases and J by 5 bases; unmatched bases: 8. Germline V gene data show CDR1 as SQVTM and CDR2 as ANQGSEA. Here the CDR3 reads CSVSLGLARDTQYF. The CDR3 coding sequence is TGCAGCGTTTCGCTCGGACTAGCGAGAGATACGCAGTATTTT.